This passage covers 26 T cell receptor beta chains from one sample sequenced in a study of T cell responses to AZD1222 COVID-19 vaccine. Repertoires were generated with immunoSEQ multiplex PCR, while TCRdb's copy carries only in-frame clones and drops some. The table lists more than 100,000 clones, 92% of them singletons. Source: peripheral blood, taken 28 days after the second AZD1222 dose. The receptors derive from an adult who received the AZD1222 COVID-19 vaccine.

This sequence joins TRBV7-9 and TRBJ1-2; D not resolved. The ends were cut back, 6 bases at V and 2 bases at J, with 7 bases in the middle. The CDR3 contains 12 residues. Germline V gene lookup returns CDR1 SEHNR and CDR2 FQNEAQ (reference sequence). CDR3 DNA: TGTGCCAGCAGTTTGGACAACTATGGCTACACCTTC. Residues: CASSLDNYGYTF. Full variable domain (remainder filled in from reference TRBV7-9 and TRBJ1-2): DTGVSQNPRHKITKRGQNVTFRCDPISEHNRLYWYRQTLGQGPEFLTYFQNEAQLEKSRLLSDRFSAERPKGSFSTLEIQRTEQGDSAMYLCASSLDNYGYTFGSGTRLTVV.

CDR3 protein: CASNTGTEAFF. In DNA, the CDR3 is TGTGCCAGCAATACGGGCACTGAAGCTTTCTTT. The V and J genes are TRBV6-5 and TRBJ1-1; D uncertain. The CDR3 contains 11 residues. Between the trimmed V and J ends, which lost 7 bases and 4 bases, there was a span of 7 bases. Germline CDR1 and CDR2: MNHEY and SVGAGI.

The gene calls are TRBV5-1 and TRBJ2-2; D gene ambiguous. Trimming shortened V by 0 bases and J by 0 bases, and 6 bases separated the two germline ends. This CDR3 has 15 amino acids. CDR1 and CDR2 from the germline V gene are SGHRS and YFSETQ. The CDR3 DNA sequence: TGCGCCAGCAGCTTGGTCGGACCGAACACCGGGGAGCTGTTTTTT. Protein sequence: CASSLVGPNTGELFF.

V usage is TRBV5-4 and J usage is TRBJ2-7, with 8 positions matching TRBD2. J was trimmed by 3 bases and V by 4 bases; bases with no gene match: 9. This CDR3 has 15 amino acids. Germline V gives CDR1 SGHNT, CDR2 YYREEE (reference sequence). CDR3 bases: TGTGCCAGCAGCCGTCTAGCGGGTAATAACTACGAGCAGTACTTC. It is translated as CASSRLAGNNYEQYF.

The chain employs TRBV2 and TRBJ2-2; 7 positions match TRBD1. CDR1 and CDR2 (germline): SNHLY, FYNNEI. This CDR3 has 15 residues. Unmatched junction bases numbered 12, after V lost 8 bases and J lost 6 bases. The CDR3 reads CASRLSGQPAGELFF. CDR3 nucleotides: TGTGCCAGCCGTCTTTCGGGACAGCCGGCCGGGGAGCTGTTTTTT.

This chain links TRBV28 with TRBJ1-3; 11 nucleotides match TRBD1. This CDR3 contains 16 residues. V trimming: 5 bases; J trimming: 4 bases; junction bases outside the gene matches: 7. Germline loops: CDR1 MDHEN, CDR2 SYDVKM. CDR3 region: CASSNPGQGDGNTIYF. As DNA, the CDR3 is TGTGCCAGCAGTAATCCGGGACAGGGGGACGGAAACACCATATATTTT.

The chain joins TRBV10-1 to TRBJ1-4; D gene ambiguous. Trimming shortened V by 5 bases and J by 0 bases, and 13 bases separated the two germline ends. This CDR3 contains 16 residues. CDR1 is WNHNN and CDR2 is SYGVQD in the germline V gene (reference sequence). The CDR3 loop reads CASSLSGSATNEKLFF. The CDR3 DNA is TGCGCCAGCAGTTTAAGTGGATCCGCAACTAATGAAAAACTGTTTTTT.

This chain links TRBV11-2 with TRBJ1-5; the D gene is possibly TRBD1 (5 bases). Germline loops: CDR1 SGHAT, CDR2 FQNNGV. CDR3 size: 15 residues. V was trimmed by 1 base and J by 6 bases, leaving 13 bases between them. This CDR3 reads CASSLGGSGGQPQHF. The DNA of the CDR3 is TGTGCCAGCAGCTTAGGTGGCAGCGGGGGTCAGCCCCAGCATTTT. Full variable domain (remainder filled in from reference TRBV11-2 and TRBJ1-5): EAGVAQSPRYKIIEKRQSVAFWCNPISGHATLYWYQQILGQGPKLLIQFQNNGVVDDSQLPKDRFSAERLKGVDSTLKIQPAKLEDSAVYLCASSLGGSGGQPQHFGDGTRLSIL.

The genes are TRBV29-1 and TRBJ1-2, with D perhaps matching TRBD1 (5 bases). Germline CDR1 is SQVTM and CDR2 is ANQGSEA. Trimming took 5 bases from V and 4 from J, leaving 17 bases between them. This CDR3 has 14 amino acids. Here the CDR3 DNA reads TGCAGCGTTCTATGGCGGGAGAGGGGCTATGGCTACACCTTC. Translation: CSVLWRERGYGYTF.

The chain has TRBV5-1 and TRBJ1-1, with D unclear. V was cut by 4 bases and J by 7 bases, with 20 bases left in between. This CDR3 region has 15 residues. CDR1 and CDR2 (germline): SGHRS, YFSETQ. The CDR3 sequence: CASSTVGEGWDEAFF. CDR3 in DNA: TGCGCCAGCAGCACAGTGGGAGAGGGTTGGGATGAAGCTTTCTTT.

This chain links TRBV5-1 with TRBJ2-2; 11 bases map to TRBD2. Germline V gives CDR1 SGHRS, CDR2 YFSETQ. With V trimmed by 6 bases and J by 4 bases, 8 bases remained unmatched. The CDR3 loop spans 16 amino acids. The CDR3 protein is CASTPPGLAGTGELFF. CDR3 nucleotide sequence: TGCGCCAGCACACCCCCCGGACTAGCGGGCACCGGGGAGCTGTTTTTT.

V gene TRBV6-5 combines with J gene TRBJ1-1, with D maybe TRBD1 (5 bases). Trimming stripped 2 bases from V and 2 bases from J, with 12 bases between. This CDR3 contains 15 residues. Germline lookup yields CDR1 MNHEY and CDR2 SVGAGI. The chain's CDR3 is CASSYAAGINTEAFF. The CDR3 DNA reads TGTGCCAGCAGTTACGCCGCAGGGATAAACACTGAAGCTTTCTTT.

This chain joins TRBV11-2 and TRBJ1-2, with D uncertain. This CDR3 is 14 amino acids long. Germline CDR1 reads SGHAT; CDR2 reads FQNNGV. With 0 bases removed from V and 5 bases from J, the gap between germline ends came to 10 bases. CDR3 coding DNA: TGTGCCAGCAGCTTAGATCCCGGGCCTTATGGCTACACCTTC. Translated: CASSLDPGPYGYTF.

This clone was seen once. This chain joins TRBV28 and TRBJ2-7; 7 bases line up with TRBD2. CDR3 length: 13 residues. V gave up 4 bases and J gave up 7 bases; unmatched junction bases: 7. CDR1 is MDHEN, CDR2 SYDVKM, per germline. CDR3 bases: TGTGCCAGCAGTTCCCGACTAGCTAAGGAGCAGTACTTC. This codes for CASSSRLAKEQYF.

This clone was detected only a few times. V gene TRBV28 combines with J gene TRBJ2-7; perhaps TRBD2 as D (6 bases). This CDR3 comprises 16 residues. V was trimmed by 2 bases and J by 0 bases, leaving 14 bases between them. Germline V CDR1 and CDR2: MDHEN, SYDVKM. The CDR3 here is CASSLGTATSSYEQYF. The CDR3 nucleotides are TGTGCCAGCAGTTTAGGGACTGCCACGAGCTCCTACGAGCAGTACTTC.

This clone was observed a single time. The chain joins TRBV29-1 to TRBJ1-1; a weak D match, TRBD1 (5 bases). Deletions cut 5 bases from V and 7 bases from J, with 14 bases between. CDR1 is SQVTM and CDR2 is ANQGSEA in the germline V gene. The CDR3 consists of 12 residues. The CDR3 spells CSVFTGHSEAFF. As DNA, the CDR3 is TGCAGCGTTTTTACCGGACATAGTGAAGCTTTCTTT.

This clone appeared a single time. The chain has TRBV5-1 and TRBJ2-1; 15 bases fit TRBD2. The CDR3 runs 18 residues. Germline CDR1 reads SGHRS; CDR2 reads YFSETQ. The ends lost 4 bases at V and 0 bases at J; junction bases unmatched: 5. CDR3 residues: CASSIGLAGGSSYNEQFF. DNA for the CDR3: TGCGCCAGCAGCATCGGACTAGCGGGGGGGAGCTCCTACAATGAGCAGTTCTTC. Filled out from reference TRBV5-1 and TRBJ2-1, the complete variable domain reads KAGVTQTPRYLIKTRGQQVTLSCSPISGHRSVSWYQQTPGQGLQFLFEYFSETQRNKGNFPGRFSGRQFSNSRSEMNVSTLELGDSALYLCASSIGLAGGSSYNEQFFGPGTRLTVL.

This clone was seen a single time. The rearrangement uses TRBV28 and TRBJ1-5, with D possibly TRBD1 on 5 matching bases. This CDR3 spans 20 amino acids. V was shortened by 6 bases and J by 0 bases, with 27 bases between the two germline ends. Germline V gene data show CDR1 as MDHEN and CDR2 as SYDVKM. CDR3 DNA sequence: TGTGCCAGCAGCAGCCGGGACTCCTCGTACCTAAGATATAGCAATCAGCCCCAGCATTTT. Its translation is CASSSRDSSYLRYSNQPQHF.

This clone has a handful of counts. The chain uses TRBV19 and TRBJ2-3; D might be TRBD1 (5 bases). The V end lost 3 bases, the J end lost 0 bases, and 7 bases lay between the germline ends. The CDR3 is 14 amino acids. Germline values: CDR1 LNHDA, CDR2 SQIVND (reference sequence). The CDR3 region is CASSIYRSTDTQYF. DNA for the CDR3: TGTGCCAGTAGTATTTACAGGAGCACAGATACGCAGTATTTT.

CDR3 protein: CASSMETVKRMFF. In nucleotides, the CDR3 is TGTGCCAGCAGCATGGAGACAGTGAAGAGGATGTTTTTT. J is TRBJ1-4 and V is TRBV7-8; a possible D gene is TRBD1 (5 bases). Germline V gives CDR1 SGHVS, CDR2 FQNEAQ. CDR3 length: 13 amino acids. V gave up 5 bases and J gave up 15 bases, with 19 bases separating them. Complete variable domain (other parts from reference TRBV7-8 and TRBJ1-4): GAGVSQSPRYKVAKRGQDVALRCDPISGHVSLFWYQQALGQGPEFLTYFQNEAQLDKSGLPSDRFFAERPEGSVSTLKIQRTQQEDSAVYLCASSMETVKRMFFGSGTQLSVL.

The chain employs TRBV7-2 and TRBJ2-3; D may correspond to TRBD1 or TRBD2 (5 bases each). From germline, CDR1 is SGHTA and CDR2 FQGNSA. This CDR3 has 13 amino acids. The V end lost 6 bases, the J end lost 0 bases, and 7 bases lay between the germline ends. The CDR3 DNA sequence: TGTGCCAGCAGGGGGGATAGCACAGATACGCAGTATTTT. Protein sequence: CASRGDSTDTQYF.

The rearrangement uses TRBV19 and TRBJ1-2; 7 bases are shared with TRBD1. Per the germline V gene, CDR1 is LNHDA and CDR2 is SQIVND (reference sequence). V lost 6 bases and J lost 1; bases outside the gene matches: 11. The CDR3 extends over 16 amino acids. The CDR3: CASSTRDRQINYGYTF. The CDR3 bases are TGTGCCAGTAGCACCAGGGACAGACAAATTAACTATGGCTACACCTTC.

The V and J genes are TRBV15 and TRBJ1-5, with D uncertain. The CDR3 totals 19 residues. V was trimmed by 4 bases and J by 6 bases, leaving 28 bases between them. Germline V gene lookup returns CDR1 LNHNV and CDR2 YYDKDF (reference sequence). CDR3 bases: TGTGCCACCAGCACTCCCCAGGTTCTCGGGTTCGACTTCTCTCAGCCCCAGCATTTT. Translation gives CATSTPQVLGFDFSQPQHF.

The V and J genes are TRBV5-1 and TRBJ2-7, with D unresolved. The CDR3 runs 13 residues. Between the trimmed V and J ends, which lost 0 bases and 6 bases, there was a span of 10 bases. CDR1 is SGHRS and CDR2 is YFSETQ in the germline V gene. The CDR3 is CASSLAPGSEQYF. The CDR3 DNA is TGCGCCAGCAGCTTGGCACCAGGTTCCGAGCAGTACTTC.

The DNA of the CDR3 is TGTGCCAGCAGCTCACAGGGGAAGAACACTGAAGCTTTCTTT. As protein: CASSSQGKNTEAFF. The chain links TRBV5-4 to TRBJ1-1; 7 nucleotides match TRBD1. This CDR3 region has 14 residues. Germline V gene sequence: CDR1 SGHNT, CDR2 YYREEE (reference sequence). The V gene end was trimmed by 3 bases and the J gene end by 1 base; junction bases not matched to a gene: 3.

The J gene is TRBJ1-5, the V gene TRBV20-1; D is unresolved. Deletions cut 3 bases from V and 1 base from J, with 10 bases between. CDR3 length: 14 amino acids. CDR1 DFQATT and CDR2 SNEGSKA come from the germline V gene (reference sequence). CDR3 DNA sequence: TGCAGTGCTAGTTTTGGGAGCAGCAATCAGCCCCAGCATTTT. Encoded protein: CSASFGSSNQPQHF.